These 9 T cell receptor beta chains were all obtained from the same sample, sequenced in a study of identical twins. TCRdb called the 5' RACE reads again in MiXCR, with one record for every CDR3 protein. Of 500,000 or so distinct CDR3 sequences listed, roughly a fifth are singletons. These same data were also listed under a study on T cells expressing NK-cell markers.

Sequencing was performed on CD4+ T cells sorted from blood. All receptors derive from a woman younger than 30 in good health.

There are many counts of this clonotype. This chain links TRBV4-1 with TRBJ2-3; D is unclear. This CDR3 comprises 12 residues. The V and J ends lost 0 bases and 3 bases respectively, with 1 base between them. Germline V lookup: CDR1 MGHRA, CDR2 YSYEKL. The CDR3 bases are TGCGCCAGCAGCCAAGATACAGATACGCAGTATTTT. Protein product: CASSQDTDTQYF.

A few counts support this clonotype. The chain has TRBV29-1 and TRBJ2-3; D gene unclear. Germline lookup yields CDR1 SQVTM and CDR2 ANQGSEA. Trimming shortened V by 6 bases and J by 4 bases, and 8 bases separated the two germline ends. This CDR3 region has 11 residues. CDR3 coding DNA: TGCAGCGTGGACCGCTCAGATACGCAGTATTTT. It yields the protein CSVDRSDTQYF.

This clonotype has just a few counts. The chain joins TRBV5-1 to TRBJ2-2; 7 bases are a match to TRBD1. The CDR3 length is 17 residues. Per the germline V gene, CDR1 is SGHRS and CDR2 is YFSETQ. Trimming removed 4 bases from V and 1 base from J; junction bases left unmatched: 10. CDR3 in amino acids: CASSLRAGTVNTGELFF. The CDR3 DNA follows: TGCGCCAGCAGCCTACGCGCCGGGACAGTGAACACCGGGGAGCTGTTTTTT.

The rearrangement links TRBV19 to TRBJ2-3; D not certain. The CDR3 has 12 residues. V dropped 3 bases and J dropped 6 bases, with 7 bases sitting between them. In germline, CDR1 is LNHDA, CDR2 SQIVND (reference sequence). The CDR3 sequence is CASSIKVDTQYF. The CDR3 nucleotides are TGTGCCAGTAGTATCAAGGTGGATACGCAGTATTTT.

With respect to this clonotype: The germline gene is not matched at one end of the junction; a read error may be the cause. The chain is built from TRBV12-3 or TRBV12-4 and TRBJ2-3, with TRBD1 identical over 9 bases. This CDR3 contains 18 residues. The CDR3 DNA is TGTACCAGCAGTCGCGTCCCCCCAACCGGGACAGGGAAAGATACGCAGTATTTT. It is translated as CTSSRVPPTGTGKDTQYF.

The chain uses TRBV2 and TRBJ2-7, with 10 positions matching TRBD1. Germline assignment: CDR1 SNHLY and CDR2 FYNNEI. This CDR3 region has 14 residues. J lost 6 bases, V lost 7 bases, and 9 bases had no gene match. The CDR3 bases are TGTGCCAGCACCTCCGGGACAGGGGCCTCCGAGCAGTACTTC. Its protein product is CASTSGTGASEQYF.

The chain carries TRBV7-2 and TRBJ2-3, with 7 bases aligning to TRBD2. V dropped 3 bases and J dropped 5; count of bases not matched to a gene: 8. The CDR3 has 15 residues. Germline values: CDR1 SGHTA, CDR2 FQGNSA. The chain's CDR3 is CASSFRDYLGDTQYF. The CDR3 nucleotides read TGTGCCAGCAGCTTCAGGGACTATTTGGGAGATACGCAGTATTTT.

This sequence joins TRBV5-1 and TRBJ2-7; 9 positions agree with TRBD1. This CDR3 is 15 amino acids long. CDR1 SGHRS and CDR2 YFSETQ come from the germline V gene. The V gene end was trimmed by 5 bases and the J gene end by 6 bases; junction bases not matched to a gene: 12. In DNA, the CDR3 is TGCGCCAGCAGTCCTACCGGGACAGGGTTGTCCGAGCAGTACTTC. Translation: CASSPTGTGLSEQYF.

This clonotype was observed at least ten times. V and J are TRBV29-1 and TRBJ2-1; TRBD1 is a possible D gene (6 bases). V was pared by 6 bases and J by 3 bases, with 15 bases between. Germline V lookup: CDR1 SQVTM, CDR2 ANQGSEA. The CDR3 contains 14 residues. The CDR3 region is CSVLTYRDYNEQFF. The CDR3 DNA reads as TGCAGCGTACTAACGTACAGGGACTACAATGAGCAGTTCTTC.